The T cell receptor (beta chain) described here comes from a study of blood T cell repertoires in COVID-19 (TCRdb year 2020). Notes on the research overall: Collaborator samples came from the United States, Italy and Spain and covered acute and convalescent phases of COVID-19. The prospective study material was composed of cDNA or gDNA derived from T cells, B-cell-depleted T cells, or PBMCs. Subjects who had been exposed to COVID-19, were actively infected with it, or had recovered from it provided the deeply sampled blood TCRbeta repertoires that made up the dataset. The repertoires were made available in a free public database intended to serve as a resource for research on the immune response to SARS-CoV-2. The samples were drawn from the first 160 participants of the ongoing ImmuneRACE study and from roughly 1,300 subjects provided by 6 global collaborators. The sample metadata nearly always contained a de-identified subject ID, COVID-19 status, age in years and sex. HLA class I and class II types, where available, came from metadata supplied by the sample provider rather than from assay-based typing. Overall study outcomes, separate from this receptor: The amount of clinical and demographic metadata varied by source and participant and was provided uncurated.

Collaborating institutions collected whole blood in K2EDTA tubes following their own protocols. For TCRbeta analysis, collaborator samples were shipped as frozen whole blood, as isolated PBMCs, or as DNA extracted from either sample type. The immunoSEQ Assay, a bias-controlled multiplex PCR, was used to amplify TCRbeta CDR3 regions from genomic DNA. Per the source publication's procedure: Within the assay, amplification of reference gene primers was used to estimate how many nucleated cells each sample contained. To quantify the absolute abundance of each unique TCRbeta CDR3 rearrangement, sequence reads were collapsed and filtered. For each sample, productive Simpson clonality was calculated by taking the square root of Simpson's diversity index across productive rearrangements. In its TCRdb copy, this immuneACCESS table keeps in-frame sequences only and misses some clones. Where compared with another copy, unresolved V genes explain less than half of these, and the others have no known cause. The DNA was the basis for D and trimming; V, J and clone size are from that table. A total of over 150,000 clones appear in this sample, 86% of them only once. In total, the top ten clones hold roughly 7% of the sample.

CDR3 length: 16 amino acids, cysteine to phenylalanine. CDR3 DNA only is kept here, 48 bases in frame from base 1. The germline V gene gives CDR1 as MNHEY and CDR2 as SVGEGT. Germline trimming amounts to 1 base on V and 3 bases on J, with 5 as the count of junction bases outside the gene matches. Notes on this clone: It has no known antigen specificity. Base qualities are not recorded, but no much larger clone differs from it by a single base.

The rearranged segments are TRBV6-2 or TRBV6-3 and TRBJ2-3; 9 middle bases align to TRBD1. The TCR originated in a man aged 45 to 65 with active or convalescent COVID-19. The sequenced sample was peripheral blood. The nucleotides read TGTGCCAGCAGTTACTTGATGGGACAGGGTACAGATACGCAGTATTTT. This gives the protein CASSYLMGQGTDTQYF.